Each of the 21 T cell receptor beta chains below was sequenced from the same sample in a study. Via MiXCR, TCRdb re-called the 5' RACE reads, giving one row per CDR3 protein. The sample includes over 50,000 distinct CDR3 sequences, more than 20% of them seen just once. Sequencing was carried out using tumor-infiltrating naive CD4+ T cells sorted from the breast tumor. Subset denoted: naive CD4+ T cells, CD4+CD45RA+CD25-. Every receptor here comes from a female donor with breast cancer.

There are many counts of this clonotype. The genes are TRBV4-2 and TRBJ2-3; 8 bases map to TRBD2. The CDR3 is 15 residues long. J was trimmed by 3 bases and V by 0 bases; bases with no gene match: 2. Germline values: CDR1 LGHNA, CDR2 YNFKEQ. CDR3 region: CASSQDGTSTDTQYF. The CDR3 DNA reads TGTGCCAGCAGCCAAGACGGGACTAGTACAGATACGCAGTATTTT.

The chain has TRBV5-1 and TRBJ1-1, with TRBD1 matching over 9 bases. The V and J ends lost 1 base and 0 bases, in that order; junction bases with no gene match: 1. This CDR3 contains 15 residues. Germline-derived CDR1 and CDR2 are SGHRS and YFSETQ. The CDR3 loop reads CASSLTGGLNTEAFF. The CDR3 DNA is TGCGCCAGCAGCTTGACAGGGGGCTTGAACACTGAAGCTTTCTTT.

The table lists this clonotype with many counts. The rearrangement joins TRBV6-6 to TRBJ2-5; 8 positions match TRBD1. The V and J ends lost 6 bases and 4 bases, in that order; junction bases with no gene match: 4. Germline CDR1 reads MNHNY; CDR2 reads SVGAGI (reference sequence). The CDR3 contains 13 residues. In nucleotides, the CDR3 is TGTGCCAGCAGCAGGGGGCCGGGAGAGACCCAGTACTTC. This codes for CASSRGPGETQYF.

In this sample, this clonotype turned up a few times. The chain is built from TRBV27 and TRBJ2-7; either TRBD1 or TRBD2 may supply D (5 bases each). Germline V gene sequence: CDR1 MNHEY, CDR2 SMNVEV (reference sequence). This CDR3 comprises 15 residues. Trimming removed 5 bases at V and 0 bases at J, with 14 bases between. The CDR3 coding sequence is TGTGCCAGCAGTACACGGGACGGCGGCTCCTACGAGCAGTACTTC. Protein: CASSTRDGGSYEQYF.

A note on this clonotype: The junction shows a germline mismatch at one end, possibly a read error. The chain combines TRBV7-3 with TRBJ2-7; 7 nucleotides line up with TRBD1. The CDR3 extends over 15 amino acids. CDR1 and CDR2 (germline): SGHTA, FQGTGA. The CDR3 DNA is TGTACCAGCAGCTTAAGCGAACTCAGGGACAGCCGTCAGTACTTC. Encoded protein: CTSSLSELRDSRQYF.

This clonotype was observed a few times. The V and J genes are TRBV5-1 and TRBJ1-2; TRBD1 agrees at 9 bases. The CDR3 totals 14 residues. The trim removed 4 bases at V and 2 bases at J, leaving 3 bases unmatched. Germline assignment: CDR1 SGHRS and CDR2 YFSETQ. The DNA for the CDR3 is TGCGCCAGCAGCGCCGGACAGGGGAACTATGGCTACACCTTC. It specifies CASSAGQGNYGYTF.

In DNA, the CDR3 is TGTGCCAGCAGTCCCCCCTACATAGCGGGAGGGCCGGGGACCGGGGAGCTGTTTTTT. Protein product: CASSPPYIAGGPGTGELFF. This sequence joins TRBV12-3 or TRBV12-4 and TRBJ2-2; 11 nucleotides align to TRBD2. Germline trimming cut 5 bases from V and 5 bases from J; bases unmatched to any gene: 16. The CDR3 is 19 amino acids.

V gene TRBV20-1 combines with J gene TRBJ1-5; D call uncertain. The germline V and J ends were trimmed by 5 bases and 6 bases, with 11 bases remaining between them. Germline V gene lookup returns CDR1 DFQATT and CDR2 SNEGSKA (reference sequence). This CDR3 region has 12 residues. CDR3 in amino acids: CSAGILGQPQHF. CDR3 DNA sequence: TGCAGTGCTGGAATTTTGGGTCAGCCCCAGCATTTT.

This clonotype showed up many times. The chain employs TRBV30 and TRBJ1-2; D unclear. This CDR3 region has 13 residues. In germline, CDR1 is GTSNPN, CDR2 SVGIG (reference sequence). V lost 0 bases and J lost 0, with 5 bases in between. The CDR3 reads CAWSVEANYGYTF. DNA of the CDR3: TGTGCCTGGAGTGTGGAGGCTAACTATGGCTACACCTTC. Drawing the rest from reference TRBV30 and TRBJ1-2, the complete variable domain is SQTIHQWPATLVQPVGSPLSLECTVEGTSNPNLYWYRQAAGRGLQLLFYSVGIGQISSEVPQNLSASRPQDRQFILSSKKLLLSDSGFYLCAWSVEANYGYTFGSGTRLTVV.

The rearrangement joins TRBV15 to TRBJ1-2, with unresolved D. Germline CDR1 reads LNHNV; CDR2 reads YYDKDF (reference sequence). CDR3 length: 14 amino acids. The ends were cut back, 3 bases at V and 4 bases at J, with 12 bases in the middle. Here the CDR3 reads CATSRGGKVYGYTF. The DNA for the CDR3 is TGTGCCACCAGCAGGGGCGGGAAGGTCTATGGCTACACCTTC.

V and J are TRBV3-1 and TRBJ1-2; 9 bases agree with TRBD1. The length of the CDR3 is 14 residues. With V trimmed by 1 base and J by 7 bases, 4 bases remained unmatched. Germline assignment: CDR1 LGHDT and CDR2 YNNKEL (reference sequence). The CDR3 DNA sequence: TGTGCCAGCAGCCAAGGGGACAGGGAGAGTGGCTACACCTTC. Translating gives CASSQGDRESGYTF. Variable domain in full (rest from reference TRBV3-1 and TRBJ1-2): DTAVSQTPKYLVTQMGNDKSIKCEQNLGHDTMYWYKQDSKKFLKIMFSYNNKELIINETVPNRFSPKSPDKAHLNLHINSLELGDSAVYFCASSQGDRESGYTFGSGTRLTVV.

This clonotype has only a few counts. J is TRBJ2-3 and V is TRBV3-1; perhaps TRBD2 as D (7 bases). The CDR3 extends over 15 amino acids. CDR1 and CDR2 (germline): LGHDT, YNNKEL (reference sequence). Trimming pared 1 base from V and 5 bases from J, leaving 13 bases between. In nucleotides, the CDR3 is TGTGCCAGCAGCCAAGGGGGGGGGGCCGGAGATACGCAGTATTTT. Its protein product is CASSQGGGAGDTQYF.

The V and J genes are TRBV27 and TRBJ1-1, with D hard to call. The CDR3 runs to 13 residues. Germline values: CDR1 MNHEY, CDR2 SMNVEV (reference sequence). Trimming shortened V by 3 bases and J by 5 bases, and 10 bases separated the two germline ends. CDR3: CASSFTPGTEAFF. In DNA, the CDR3 is TGTGCCAGCAGTTTTACTCCGGGAACTGAAGCTTTCTTT.

This chain joins TRBV9 and TRBJ1-1; D gene ambiguous. V gave up 2 bases and J gave up 0 bases, with 11 bases separating them. Germline V CDR1 and CDR2: SGDLS, YYNGEE. This CDR3 has 15 amino acids. The CDR3 reads CASSVGPGMNTEAFF. The CDR3 DNA is TGTGCCAGCAGCGTCGGACCGGGCATGAACACTGAAGCTTTCTTT.

V and J are TRBV29-1 and TRBJ1-1; 9 bases map to TRBD1. V was pared by 4 bases and J by 4 bases, with 4 bases of the junction left unmatched. The CDR3 covers 13 residues. Germline V gene lookup returns CDR1 SQVTM and CDR2 ANQGSEA. CDR3 region: CSVVRTGVTEAFF. For the CDR3, the DNA is TGCAGCGTTGTAAGGACAGGGGTCACTGAAGCTTTCTTT.

The chain has TRBV7-3 and TRBJ2-1; possibly TRBD2 for D (6 bases). The V gene's germline CDR1 is SGHTA and CDR2 FQGTGA. With 2 bases removed from V and 8 bases from J, the gap between germline ends came to 16 bases. The CDR3 sequence is 15 residues long. The CDR3 spells CASSLQAGGGYEQFF. As DNA, the CDR3 is TGTGCCAGCAGCTTACAAGCAGGCGGAGGGTATGAGCAGTTCTTC.

This clonotype was recorded a few times. This chain links TRBV5-1 with TRBJ2-7; possible D gene TRBD1, 6 bases. Germline lookup yields CDR1 SGHRS and CDR2 YFSETQ. Trimming stripped 4 bases from V and 2 bases from J, with 16 bases between. The CDR3 spans 15 residues. The CDR3 loop is CASSLLGGGAYEQYF. The CDR3 DNA sequence: TGCGCCAGCAGCCTCCTGGGTGGGGGCGCCTACGAGCAGTACTTC.

V gene TRBV28 combines with J gene TRBJ2-7, with 9 nucleotides matching TRBD1. Looked up from germline, CDR1 is MDHEN and CDR2 is SYDVKM. CDR3 size: 17 residues. Trimming at V came to 5 bases and at J to 0 bases, leaving 11 bases not matched to a gene. The CDR3 is CASSITYGTGSSYEQYF. DNA of the CDR3: TGTGCCAGCAGTATCACCTATGGGACAGGGTCCTCCTACGAGCAGTACTTC.

This clonotype was seen only a few times. The chain uses TRBV7-2 and TRBJ1-2; D call uncertain. The CDR3 runs to 13 residues. CDR1 is SGHTA and CDR2 is FQGNSA in the germline V gene. Between the trimmed V and J ends, which lost 1 base and 8 bases, there was a span of 11 bases. The CDR3 region has the DNA TGTGCCAGCAGCTTAGAGATAATGGGGGGCTACACCTTC. It codes for CASSLEIMGGYTF.

By share, this clonotype counts as medium-sized. This sequence joins TRBV6-4 and TRBJ2-5; D could derive from TRBD1 or TRBD2 (5 bases each). Germline V lookup: CDR1 MRHNA, CDR2 SNTAGT. The CDR3 is made up of 17 amino acids. The V end lost 10 bases, the J end lost 5 bases, and 29 bases lay between the germline ends. Written as DNA, the CDR3 is TGTGCCACCCGGGGCGTCAAAGAACGAGACGAGCTGGAGACCCAGTACTTC. This gives the protein CATRGVKERDELETQYF.

Points on this clonotype: Likely a read error: the CDR3 ends without its conserved phenylalanine or tryptophan. The chain couples TRBV7-2 to TRBJ2-3, with no clear D. The CDR3 is made up of 11 amino acids. Germline-derived CDR1 and CDR2 are SGHTA and FQGNSA. V dropped 5 bases and J dropped 5 bases, with 5 bases sitting between them. Here the CDR3 reads CASSIGDTQYS. The CDR3 DNA sequence: TGTGCCAGCAGCATCGGAGATACGCAGTATTCT.